This T cell receptor (beta chain) originates from a study of PD-L1 blockade in urothelial cancer. The wider study: Patients with male sex and bladder-origin urothelial cancer accounted for most of the roughly 30 enrolled. Prior regimens of chemotherapy numbered 0 to 3 per patient. Blood was tested 3 weeks (second dose) and 6 weeks into treatment. There were a median of around 140,000 T cells in blood samples.

Sequencing was performed with immunoSEQ multiplex PCR; in TCRdb, only in-frame clones are kept and a portion is missing. The sample holds some 120,000 clones, about 89% seen once. With 4 bases clipped from V and 2 bases from J, the junction kept 5 bases outside the gene matches. The CDR3 is 16 amino acids. Germline V gene data show CDR1 as MGHRA and CDR2 as YSYEKL. Time point specified: peripheral blood 6 weeks after treatment start. The V gene is TRBV4-1, the J gene TRBJ1-6, with 7 bases fitting TRBD1. Sequenced material: PBMCs, taken around atezolizumab (anti-PD-L1) treatment. This TCR came from a man in his sixties with urothelial cancer. The CDR3 sequence: CASSRGGTAYNSPLHF. The CDR3 bases are TGCGCCAGCAGCCGAGGAGGGACAGCCTATAATTCACCCCTCCACTTT.